This is a list of T cell receptor beta chains from one sample in a study of Ad26.COV2.S vaccination and SARS-CoV-2 variants. Measured with immunoSEQ multiplex PCR; TCRdb has only the in-frame clones, and not every one. The sample lists some 480,000 clones; around 85% were seen once. This material consisted of peripheral blood, taken in a trial of Ad26.COV2.S vaccine versus placebo. The receptor set was obtained from a person aged 18-65 years who received the Ad26.COV2.S COVID-19 vaccine or a placebo. The CDR3 runs from the conserved cysteine through the conserved F or W. A D gene is named only where the DNA matches it firmly. The size of a clone is reported for some rows only, either as once, few or many, or as a class for expanded clones.

CASRVHLAHTEAFF,TGTGCCAGCAGGGTTCACCTTGCGCACACTGAAGCTTTCTTT,TRBV28,NA,NA,TRBJ1-1
CASSTAGQGIGSYEQYF,TGTGCCAGTAGTACGGCGGGACAGGGGATCGGCTCCTACGAGCAGTACTTC,TRBV19,NA,TRBD1,TRBJ2-7
CASSARGLRANVLTF,TGTGCCAGCAGTGCCCGGGGGCTTAGGGCCAACGTCCTGACTTTC,TRBV11-2,NA,NA,TRBJ2-6
CSARTETQYF,TGCAGTGCTAGGACCGAGACCCAGTACTTC,TRBV20-1,NA,NA,TRBJ2-5
CASSLGGTVDNEAFF,TGCGCCAGCAGCTTGGGGGGGACAGTGGATAATGAAGCTTTCTTT,TRBV5-1,NA,TRBD1,TRBJ1-1
CASSLQGAGANVLTF,TGTGCCAGCTCACTGCAGGGGGCTGGGGCCAACGTCCTGACTTTC,TRBV18,NA,TRBD1,TRBJ2-6
CASRGLAGGTDTQYF,TGTGCCAGTCGGGGACTAGCGGGAGGCACAGATACGCAGTATTTT,TRBV19,NA,TRBD2,TRBJ2-3
CASSYGQGYTGELFF,TGTGCCAGCAGTTACGGACAGGGGTACACCGGGGAGCTGTTTTTT,TRBV6-5,NA,TRBD1,TRBJ2-2
CASSQDPSTGTGCYEQYF,TGCGCCAGCAGTCAAGACCCTTCCACCGGGACAGGGTGTTACGAGCAGTACTTC,TRBV23-1,NA,TRBD1,TRBJ2-7
CATGTGSNQPQHF,TGTGCCACCGGGACAGGGAGCAATCAGCCCCAGCATTTT,TRBV24-1,NA,TRBD1,TRBJ1-5
CASSLSRQPNQPQHF,TGTGCCAGCAGCTTATCGAGACAGCCTAATCAGCCCCAGCATTTT,TRBV7-2,NA,NA,TRBJ1-5
CAWSRQAGYYGYTF,TGTGCCTGGAGCCGACAGGCGGGGTACTATGGCTACACCTTC,TRBV30,NA,NA,TRBJ1-2
CASSEQTAARYTQYF,TGCGCCAGCAGTGAGCAGACCGCCGCACGATATACGCAGTATTTT,TRBV10-2,NA,NA,TRBJ2-3
CASSEDYLSTQYF,TGTGCCAGCAGTGAAGACTACCTCTCGACCCAGTACTTC,TRBV6-4,NA,NA,TRBJ2-5
CASSHFRTGLTYEQYF,TGTGCCAGCAGCCACTTTAGGACAGGGCTAACCTACGAGCAGTACTTC,TRBV3-1/TRBV3-2,NA,TRBD1,TRBJ2-7
CASSFFNEQFF,TGTGCCAGCAGTTTCTTCAATGAGCAGTTCTTC,TRBV28,NA,NA,TRBJ2-1
CASSYYVSEQYF,TGTGCCAGCAGTTACTATGTATCCGAGCAGTACTTC,TRBV6-2/TRBV6-3,NA,NA,TRBJ2-7
CASSLGTPWGNTEAFF,TGTGCCAGCAGTTTGGGGACACCCTGGGGGAACACTGAAGCTTTCTTT,TRBV28,NA,NA,TRBJ1-1
CASSQGPNYGYTF,TGTGCCAGCAGTCAGGGTCCTAACTATGGCTACACCTTC,TRBV28,NA,NA,TRBJ1-2
CATLTAGQGGYGYTF,TGTGCCACTCTCACCGCCGGGCAGGGAGGGTATGGCTACACCTTC,TRBV28,few,NA,TRBJ1-2
CASSSGTEGYTF,TGTGCCAGCAGTTCCGGGACGGAAGGCTACACCTTC,TRBV6-2/TRBV6-3,once,NA,TRBJ1-2
CASRARGNQPQHF,TGTGCCAGCCGAGCGCGGGGAAATCAGCCCCAGCATTTT,TRBV12-3/TRBV12-4,once,NA,TRBJ1-5
CASSLVSVDEQYF,TGCGCCAGCAGCTTGGTATCAGTGGACGAGCAGTACTTC,TRBV5-1,NA,NA,TRBJ2-7
CASSSMPAPAPETQYF,TGTGCCAGCAGTTCCATGCCAGCGCCCGCCCCCGAGACCCAGTACTTC,TRBV27,once,NA,TRBJ2-5
CASSLGDRPYEQYF,TGCGCCAGCAGCTTAGGGGACAGACCCTACGAGCAGTACTTC,TRBV5-1,NA,TRBD1,TRBJ2-7
CASSPGAFGGEQYF,TGTGCCAGCAGTCCTGGGGCGTTTGGGGGCGAGCAGTACTTC,TRBV28,NA,NA,TRBJ2-7
CASSQGAGLQETQYF,TGTGCCAGCAGCCAAGGGGCAGGGCTCCAAGAGACCCAGTACTTC,TRBV4-2,once,NA,TRBJ2-5
CSARAREEHF,TGCAGTGCTAGGGCGCGGGAGGAGCACTTC,TRBV20-1,NA,TRBD2,TRBJ2-5
CASSSSQVAPQHF,TGTGCCAGTAGTTCCTCCCAAGTGGCGCCCCAGCATTTT,TRBV19,NA,NA,TRBJ1-5
CASSGLAGAYEQYF,TGTGCCAGCAGCGGCCTAGCGGGAGCCTACGAGCAGTACTTC,TRBV5-6,NA,TRBD2,TRBJ2-7